This T cell receptor (beta chain) was identified during a study of beta chain features in type 1 diabetes (dated by TCRdb to between 2017 and 2018). Broadly, across the study: Mean age, gender distribution, total cell number and subset yield did not differ between patients and healthy donors. Naive and central memory subsets were obtained from all 30 or so donors, but regulatory and stem cell-like memory subsets were isolated from only 8 patients and roughly 8 healthy donors. The study compared the TCRB repertoires of sorted circulating CD4+ T cell subsets in recently diagnosed type 1 diabetes patients with those in matched healthy donors. A total of 90 million to 130 million sorted cells were examined across all samples, and a strong correlation was observed between cell number per subset and RNA yield. Study-level results and caveats: PCR may preferentially amplify shorter templates, but because patient and control samples were amplified and corrected together, any resulting skew would affect both groups equally. In all four CD4+ subsets, TCRB CDR3 length was moderately but significantly shorter in type 1 diabetes patients. Patients with type 1 diabetes made fewer insertions and deleted more nucleotides at VDJ recombination sites, implying thymic rearrangement abnormalities. Because cDNA was sequenced instead of genomic DNA, highly expressing activated cells could be over-represented, though the groups showed no difference in activation or CD3 levels. Only small numbers of individuals were included in the HLA sub-analyses, which left unresolved whether HLA type had any influence on TCRB rearrangement. Naive, central memory and regulatory TCRB repertoires appeared more similar among patients than among healthy donors.

The High Capacity cDNA Reverse Transcription Kit was used to reverse transcribe all of the isolated RNA, meaning that expressed TCRB transcripts were what got sequenced. Survey-depth immunoSEQ sequencing was performed on stem cell-like memory T cell samples, with an average of around 920,000 total reads per sample. Sorted cells were lysed in RLT buffer, and RNA was extracted using DNase-treated RNeasy Micro or Mini kits according to cell number. Each cell subset was processed on its own to prevent cross-contamination, while patient and healthy donor samples were processed together. The immunoSEQ multiplex PCR was used to amplify TCRB sequences from cDNA, generating 87-bp fragments that spanned the CDR3 region. Amplicons were sequenced on the Illumina HiSeq platform. Regarding the original processing steps: Synthetic template baselines were used to correct PCR bias computationally, reads within Hamming distance 2 were collapsed together, and singletons that could not be merged were discarded. By aligning reads against IMGT, V, D and J genes, CDR3 length, and insertions or deletions at six rearrangement sites were assigned. Clonotype counts were normalized to sorted cell number within each subset before computing true diversity and Gini coefficients with the tcR R package. The overlap coefficient, calculated on TCRB nucleotide sequences, was used to quantify repertoire sharing. TCRdb carries this immuneACCESS record with in-frame sequences only. Its versions omit some clonotypes, under half of them owing to an unresolved V gene in the studies checked, with the rest unexplained. V and J calls and clone size are copied from that table; D and trimming were computed from the DNA. The sample includes around 15,000 clones, with approximately 45% observed a single time. About 0.53% of the sample is held by the ten biggest clonotypes.

With respect to this clone: Which antigen it targets is not known. The sample holds no much larger clone one base away, and base qualities are not on file.

A single peripheral blood draw of approximately 120 mL on average was collected from each donor into heparinised tubes. A BD FACSAria II was used to sort naive, central memory, regulatory and stem cell-like memory CD4+ T cells with a panel that included CD45RO, CCR7, CD25, CD127, CD95 and CD27. Purity was above 95% for every sorted population. PBMCs were isolated immediately by Lymphoprep density gradient centrifugation and stained directly without culture. Samples were stained and sorted in pairs, with one healthy donor and one patient per experiment, so that batch effects were minimized. Inclusive of the bounding cysteine and phenylalanine, the CDR3 is 14 residues long. Kept here is only the CDR3 DNA, which spans 42 bases and is read in frame from base 1. The germline ends are 8 bases apart after V is trimmed by 2 bases and J by 3 bases. According to the germline V gene, CDR1 reads SGHRS and CDR2 reads YFSETQ.

The sample taken for sequencing was stem cell memory CD4+ T cells from blood. In the paper's terms, the cell subset or site label means: stem cell-like memory CD4+ T cells. The chain was built from TRBV5-1 and TRBJ2-2; there is no confident call for the D gene. The sequence was obtained from a woman aged 40 to 50 in good health. Here the CDR3 is given as CASSFLQDTGELFF. The DNA sequence is given as TGCGCCAGCAGCTTCCTTCAGGACACCGGGGAGCTGTTTTTT.